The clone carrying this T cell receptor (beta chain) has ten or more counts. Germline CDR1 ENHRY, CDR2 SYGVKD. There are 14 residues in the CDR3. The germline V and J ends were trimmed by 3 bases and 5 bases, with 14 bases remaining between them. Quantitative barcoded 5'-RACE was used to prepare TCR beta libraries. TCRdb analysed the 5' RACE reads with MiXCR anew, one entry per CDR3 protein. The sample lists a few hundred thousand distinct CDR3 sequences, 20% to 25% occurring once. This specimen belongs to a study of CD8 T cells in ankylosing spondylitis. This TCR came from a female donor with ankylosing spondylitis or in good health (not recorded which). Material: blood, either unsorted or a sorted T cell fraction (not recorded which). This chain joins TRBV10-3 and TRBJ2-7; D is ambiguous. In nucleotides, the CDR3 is TGTGCCATCAGTGAAGGGCAGGCAAAGAACGAGCAGTACTTC. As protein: CAISEGQAKNEQYF.